What follows describes a single TCR beta chain. Its antigen is not known. The sample originates from a study of OX40 agonist ivuxolimab in advanced cancers. The method was immunoSEQ multiplex PCR; TCRdb's version includes in-frame clones alone and lacks a portion of them. The sample holds tens of thousands of clones, 80% to 85% seen once. The CDR3 is 13 amino acids. Trimming pared 5 bases from V and 0 bases from J, leaving 8 bases between. Germline lookup yields CDR1 SEHNR and CDR2 FQNEAQ (reference sequence). Overall study findings and caveats: Antigen specificity was not determined for the expanded peripheral T cells.

At cycle 4 day 1, cycle 7 day 1, and baseline, blood was sampled. The genes are TRBV7-9 and TRBJ2-7; D remains ambiguous. The receptor comes from an adult with an advanced solid tumor such as melanoma, head and neck, liver or kidney cancer. Sample: CD4+ or CD8+ T cells sorted from blood, taken in a trial of the OX40 agonist ivuxolimab. In DNA form, the CDR3 reads TGTGCCAGCAGCCTCTCGAGCTCCTACGAGCAGTACTTC. It translates to CASSLSSSYEQYF. The full variable domain, in which reference TRBV7-9 and TRBJ2-7 provide the parts outside the CDR3, is DTGVSQNPRHKITKRGQNVTFRCDPISEHNRLYWYRQTLGQGPEFLTYFQNEAQLEKSRLLSDRFSAERPKGSFSTLEIQRTEQGDSAMYLCASSLSSSYEQYFGPGTRLTVT.